The rows below give T cell receptor beta chains drawn from one sample of a study of shared clonotypes between healthy human individuals. Sequencing used immunoSEQ multiplex PCR; TCRdb keeps in-frame clones, though not all of them. This sample has a few million clones; approximately 95% occur once, and the top ten carry 0.3% to 0.4%. The sample taken for sequencing was naive CD4+ T cells from PBMCs. The receptors originated from a man in his late teens or twenties in good health. Some clones in this sample may be carry-over from other donors' samples. Both conserved end residues are part of each CDR3. The D gene is left open where the match is weak. A clone size is listed for some rows: how often the clone was seen (once, few, many), or a class if it is expanded.

TRBV7-8	TRBJ2-7	NA	NA	CASSQRSSAGGVYEQYF	TGTGCCAGCAGCCAGAGAAGTAGCGCCGGAGGGGTCTACGAGCAGTACTTC
TRBV15	TRBJ1-2	NA	NA	CATSRGGGLFYGYTF	TGTGCCACCAGCAGAGGAGGGGGGTTATTCTATGGCTACACCTTC
TRBV6-1	TRBJ1-5	NA	NA	CASSAGRTDQPQHF	TGTGCCAGCAGTGCGGGACGAACAGATCAGCCCCAGCATTTT
TRBV5-6	TRBJ1-1	NA	NA	CASSSGRLMNTEAFF	TGTGCCAGCAGCTCGGGACGGCTGATGAACACTGAAGCTTTCTTT
TRBV5-4	TRBJ2-7	NA	NA	CASIPQGGRDEQYF	TGTGCCAGCATCCCTCAGGGGGGTAGGGACGAGCAGTACTTC
TRBV7-3	TRBJ2-1	NA	TRBD1	CASSLGRTGYNEQFF	TGTGCCAGCAGCTTAGGAAGGACAGGGTACAATGAGCAGTTCTTC
TRBV9	TRBJ1-3	NA	NA	CASSDTGNTIYF	TGTGCCAGCAGCGACACTGGAAACACCATATATTTT
TRBV27	TRBJ2-1	NA	TRBD2	CASSFLAVSSYNEQFF	TGTGCCAGCAGTTTCCTAGCGGTGAGCTCCTACAATGAGCAGTTCTTC
TRBV4-1	TRBJ1-2	NA	NA	CASSQDSGSRSGSF	TGCGCCAGCAGCCAAGATTCGGGAAGTAGGAGCGGGTCCTTC
TRBV30	TRBJ1-2	once	NA	CAWTENYGYTF	TGTGCCTGGACAGAAAACTATGGCTACACCTTC
TRBV10-1	TRBJ2-3	once	NA	CASSEFPVRSSGDTQYF	TGCGCCAGCAGTGAGTTCCCGGTCCGCAGCTCGGGGGATACGCAGTATTTT